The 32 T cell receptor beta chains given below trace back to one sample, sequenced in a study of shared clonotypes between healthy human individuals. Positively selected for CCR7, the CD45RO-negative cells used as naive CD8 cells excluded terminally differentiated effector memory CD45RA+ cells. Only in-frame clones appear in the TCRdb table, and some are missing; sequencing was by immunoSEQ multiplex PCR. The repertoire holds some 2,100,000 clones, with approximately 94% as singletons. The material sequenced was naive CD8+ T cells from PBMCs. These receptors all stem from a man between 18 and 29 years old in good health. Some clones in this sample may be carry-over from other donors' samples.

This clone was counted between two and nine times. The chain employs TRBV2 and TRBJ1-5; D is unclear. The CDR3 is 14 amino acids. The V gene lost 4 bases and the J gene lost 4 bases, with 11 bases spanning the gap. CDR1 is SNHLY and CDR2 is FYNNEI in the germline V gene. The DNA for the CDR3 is TGTGCCAGCAGTGGGTCCAGACCGAATCAGCCCCAGCATTTT. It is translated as CASSGSRPNQPQHF.

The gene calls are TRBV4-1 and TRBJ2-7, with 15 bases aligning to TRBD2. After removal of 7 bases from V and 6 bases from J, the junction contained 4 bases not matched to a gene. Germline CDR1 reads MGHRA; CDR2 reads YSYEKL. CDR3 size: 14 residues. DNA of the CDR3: TGCGCCAGCATCGAGGGACTAGCGGGAGGCGAGCAGTACTTC. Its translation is CASIEGLAGGEQYF.

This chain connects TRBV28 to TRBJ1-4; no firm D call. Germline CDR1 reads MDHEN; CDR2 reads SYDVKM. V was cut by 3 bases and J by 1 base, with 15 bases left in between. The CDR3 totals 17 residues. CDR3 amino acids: CASSFPRVGITNEKLFF. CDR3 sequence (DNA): TGTGCCAGCAGTTTTCCCCGTGTGGGCATAACTAATGAAAAACTGTTTTTT.

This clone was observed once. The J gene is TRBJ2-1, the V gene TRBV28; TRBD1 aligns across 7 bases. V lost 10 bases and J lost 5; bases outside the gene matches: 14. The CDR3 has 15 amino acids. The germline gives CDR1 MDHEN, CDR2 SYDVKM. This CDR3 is CAITAGGRQDNEQFF. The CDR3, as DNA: TGTGCCATTACCGCAGGGGGTCGTCAAGACAATGAGCAGTTCTTC.

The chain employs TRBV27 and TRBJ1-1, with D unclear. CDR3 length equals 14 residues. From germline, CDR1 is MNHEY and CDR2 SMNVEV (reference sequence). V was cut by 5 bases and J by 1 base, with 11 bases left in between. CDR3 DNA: TGTGCCAGCAGTAAGTACGGATCGAACACTGAAGCTTTCTTT. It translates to CASSKYGSNTEAFF.

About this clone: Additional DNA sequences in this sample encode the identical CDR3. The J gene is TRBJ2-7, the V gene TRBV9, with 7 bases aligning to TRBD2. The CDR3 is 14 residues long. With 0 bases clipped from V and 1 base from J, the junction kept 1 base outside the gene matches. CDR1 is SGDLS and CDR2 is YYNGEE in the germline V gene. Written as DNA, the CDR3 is TGTGCCAGCAGCGTAGCAGCGGGGTCCTACGAGCAGTACTTC. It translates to CASSVAAGSYEQYF. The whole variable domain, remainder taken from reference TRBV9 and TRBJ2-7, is DSGVTQTPKHLITATGQRVTLRCSPRSGDLSVYWYQQSLDQGLQFLIQYYNGEERAKGNILERFSAQQFPDLHSELNLSSLELGDSALYFCASSVAAGSYEQYFGPGTRLTVT.

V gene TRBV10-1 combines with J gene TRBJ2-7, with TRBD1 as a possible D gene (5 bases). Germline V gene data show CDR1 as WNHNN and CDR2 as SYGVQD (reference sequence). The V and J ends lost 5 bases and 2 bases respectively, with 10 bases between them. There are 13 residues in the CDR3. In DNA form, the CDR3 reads TGCGCCAGCAGTCCAGGGCCGGCCTACGAGCAGTACTTC. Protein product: CASSPGPAYEQYF.

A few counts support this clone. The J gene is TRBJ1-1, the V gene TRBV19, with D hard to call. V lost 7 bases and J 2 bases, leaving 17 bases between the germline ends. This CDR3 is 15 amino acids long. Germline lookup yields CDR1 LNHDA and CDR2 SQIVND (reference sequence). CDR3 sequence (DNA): TGTGCCAGTACATTCGCCGGGTCCGCCAACACTGAAGCTTTCTTT. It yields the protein CASTFAGSANTEAFF.

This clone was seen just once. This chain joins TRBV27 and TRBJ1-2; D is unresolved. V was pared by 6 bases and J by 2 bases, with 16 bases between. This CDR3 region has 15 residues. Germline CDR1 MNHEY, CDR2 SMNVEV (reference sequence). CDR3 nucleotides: TGTGCCAGCAGGAGCTTTTCTAGTGTCAACTATGGCTACACCTTC. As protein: CASRSFSSVNYGYTF.

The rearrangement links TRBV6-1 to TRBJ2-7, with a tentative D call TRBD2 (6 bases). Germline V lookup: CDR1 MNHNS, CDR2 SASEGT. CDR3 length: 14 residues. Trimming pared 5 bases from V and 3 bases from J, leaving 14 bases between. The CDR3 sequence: CASSLRDLDYEQYF. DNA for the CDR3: TGTGCCAGCAGTCTGCGGGACTTGGACTACGAGCAGTACTTC.

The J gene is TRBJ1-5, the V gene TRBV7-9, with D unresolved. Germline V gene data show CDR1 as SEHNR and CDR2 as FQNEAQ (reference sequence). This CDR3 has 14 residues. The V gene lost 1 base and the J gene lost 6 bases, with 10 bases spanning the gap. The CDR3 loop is CASSLGSQAQPQHF. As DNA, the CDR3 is TGTGCCAGCAGCTTAGGCAGCCAAGCTCAGCCCCAGCATTTT.

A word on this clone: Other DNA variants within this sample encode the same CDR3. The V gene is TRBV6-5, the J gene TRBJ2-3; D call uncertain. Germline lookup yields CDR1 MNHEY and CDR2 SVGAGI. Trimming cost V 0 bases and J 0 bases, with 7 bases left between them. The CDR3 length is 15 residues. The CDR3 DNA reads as TGTGCCAGCAGTTACTCCACAGCTAGCACAGATACGCAGTATTTT. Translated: CASSYSTASTDTQYF.

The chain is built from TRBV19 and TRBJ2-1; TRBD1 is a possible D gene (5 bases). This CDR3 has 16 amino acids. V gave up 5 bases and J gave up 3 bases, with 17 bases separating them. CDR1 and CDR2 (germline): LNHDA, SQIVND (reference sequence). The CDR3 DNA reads TGTGCCAGTAGTTTACTACCGGGCAGGGTCTACAATGAGCAGTTCTTC. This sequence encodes CASSLLPGRVYNEQFF.

CDR3 DNA: TGTGCTAGTGGCCCCAGGGAGAACTATGGCTACACCTTC. Encoded protein: CASGPRENYGYTF. The V and J genes are TRBV12-5 and TRBJ1-2, with D maybe TRBD1 (5 bases). The V and J ends lost 6 bases and 2 bases respectively, with 10 bases between them. This CDR3 is built from 13 residues. CDR1 is LGHNT, CDR2 FRNRAP, per germline.

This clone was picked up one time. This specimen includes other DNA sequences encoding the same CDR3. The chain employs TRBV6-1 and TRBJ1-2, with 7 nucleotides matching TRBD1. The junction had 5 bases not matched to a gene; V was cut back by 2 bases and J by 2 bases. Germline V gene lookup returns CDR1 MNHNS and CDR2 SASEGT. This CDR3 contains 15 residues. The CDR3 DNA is TGTGCCAGCAGTGAAATGGCAGGGGGGAACTATGGCTACACCTTC. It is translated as CASSEMAGGNYGYTF.

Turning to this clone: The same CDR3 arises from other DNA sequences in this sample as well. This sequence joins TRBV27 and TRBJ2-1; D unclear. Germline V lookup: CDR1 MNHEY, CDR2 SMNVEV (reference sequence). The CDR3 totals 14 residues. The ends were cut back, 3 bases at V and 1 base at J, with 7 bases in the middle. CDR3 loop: CASSLGGSYNEQFF. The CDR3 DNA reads TGTGCCAGCAGTTTGGGTGGGTCCTACAATGAGCAGTTCTTC.

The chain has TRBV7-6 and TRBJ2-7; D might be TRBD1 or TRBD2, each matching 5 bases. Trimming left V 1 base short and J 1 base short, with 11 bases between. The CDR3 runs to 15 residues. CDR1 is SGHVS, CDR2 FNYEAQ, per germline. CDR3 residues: CASSLEGTISYEQYF. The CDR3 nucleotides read TGTGCCAGCAGCTTAGAGGGGACCATTTCCTACGAGCAGTACTTC. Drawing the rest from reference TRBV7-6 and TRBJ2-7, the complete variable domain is GAGVSQSPRYKVTKRGQDVALRCDPISGHVSLYWYRQALGQGPEFLTYFNYEAQQDKSGLPNDRFSAERPEGSISTLTIQRTEQRDSAMYRCASSLEGTISYEQYFGPGTRLTVT.

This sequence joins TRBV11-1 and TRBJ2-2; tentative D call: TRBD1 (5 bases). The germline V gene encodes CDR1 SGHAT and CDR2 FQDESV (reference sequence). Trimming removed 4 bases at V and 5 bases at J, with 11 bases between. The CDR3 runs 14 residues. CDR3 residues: CASSSRVETGELFF. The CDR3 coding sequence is TGTGCCAGCAGCTCCAGGGTGGAGACCGGGGAGCTGTTTTTT.

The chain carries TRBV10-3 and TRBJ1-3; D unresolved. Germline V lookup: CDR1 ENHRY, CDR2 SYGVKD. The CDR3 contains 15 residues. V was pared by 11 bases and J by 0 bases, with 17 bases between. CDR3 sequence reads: CAGGEGDYSGNTIYF. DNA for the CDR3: TGTGCCGGCGGGGAGGGCGACTACTCTGGAAACACCATATATTTT.

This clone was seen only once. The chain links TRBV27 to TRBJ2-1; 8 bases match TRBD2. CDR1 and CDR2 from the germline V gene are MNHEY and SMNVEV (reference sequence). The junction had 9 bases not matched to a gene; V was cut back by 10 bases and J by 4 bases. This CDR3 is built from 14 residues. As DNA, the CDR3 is TGTGCCACCTCGGCCGGGAGGGGATACAATGAGCAGTTCTTC. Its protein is CATSAGRGYNEQFF.

The CDR3 loop reads CAISETGPTDTQYF. In nucleotides, the CDR3 is TGTGCCATCAGTGAGACCGGACCCACAGATACGCAGTATTTT. V is TRBV10-3 and J is TRBJ2-3; D not resolved. The CDR3 has 14 residues. V was pared by 2 bases and J by 2 bases, with 8 bases between. Germline-derived CDR1 and CDR2 are ENHRY and SYGVKD.

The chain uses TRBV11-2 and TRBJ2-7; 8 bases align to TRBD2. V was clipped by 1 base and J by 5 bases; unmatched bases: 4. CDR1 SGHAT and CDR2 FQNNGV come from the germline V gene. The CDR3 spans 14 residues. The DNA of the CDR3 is TGTGCCAGCAGCTTAGCGGGAGGGGGTGACGAGCAGTACTTC. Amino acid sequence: CASSLAGGGDEQYF.

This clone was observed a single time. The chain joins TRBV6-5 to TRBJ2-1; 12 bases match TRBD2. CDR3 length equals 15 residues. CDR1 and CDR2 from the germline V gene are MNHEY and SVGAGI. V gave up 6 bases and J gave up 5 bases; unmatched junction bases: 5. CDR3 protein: CASRQGLAGHNEQFF. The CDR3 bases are TGTGCCAGCAGGCAGGGACTAGCGGGCCACAATGAGCAGTTCTTC.

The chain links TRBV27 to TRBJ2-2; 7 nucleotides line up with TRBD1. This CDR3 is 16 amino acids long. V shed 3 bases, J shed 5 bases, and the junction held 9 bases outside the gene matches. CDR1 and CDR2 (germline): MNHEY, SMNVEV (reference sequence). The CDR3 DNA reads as TGTGCCAGCAGTTTCCAACAGGGGATGCGAACCGGGGAGCTGTTTTTT. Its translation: CASSFQQGMRTGELFF.

The CDR3 nucleotides read TGTGCCAGCAGCGTAAATAAGTGGCAGGGAAACACCGGGGAGCTGTTTTTT. Residues: CASSVNKWQGNTGELFF. This chain uses TRBV9 with TRBJ2-2, with D possibly matching TRBD1 (5 bases). Germline CDR1 and CDR2: SGDLS and YYNGEE. Trimming took 1 base from V and 2 from J, leaving 15 bases between them. This CDR3 comprises 17 residues.

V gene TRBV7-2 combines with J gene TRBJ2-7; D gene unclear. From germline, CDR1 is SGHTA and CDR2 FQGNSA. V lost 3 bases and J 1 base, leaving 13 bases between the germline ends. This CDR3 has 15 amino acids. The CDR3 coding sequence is TGTGCCAGCAGCTTTTTCGGGCAGAAATCCTACGAGCAGTACTTC. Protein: CASSFFGQKSYEQYF. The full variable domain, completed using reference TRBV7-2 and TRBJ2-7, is GAGVSQSPSNKVTEKGKDVELRCDPISGHTALYWYRQSLGQGLEFLIYFQGNSAPDKSGLPSDRFSAERTGGSVSTLTIQRTQQEDSAVYLCASSFFGQKSYEQYFGPGTRLTVT.

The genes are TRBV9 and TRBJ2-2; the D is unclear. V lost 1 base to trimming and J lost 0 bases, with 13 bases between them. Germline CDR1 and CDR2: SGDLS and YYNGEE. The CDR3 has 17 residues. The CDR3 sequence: CASSVNRVSTNTGELFF. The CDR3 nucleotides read TGTGCCAGCAGCGTAAATAGGGTATCTACGAACACCGGGGAGCTGTTTTTT.

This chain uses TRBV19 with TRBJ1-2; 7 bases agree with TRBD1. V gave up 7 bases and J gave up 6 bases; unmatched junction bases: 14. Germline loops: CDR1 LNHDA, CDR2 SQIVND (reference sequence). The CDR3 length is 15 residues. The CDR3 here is CASTLARGQGDGYTF. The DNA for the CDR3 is TGTGCCAGTACCCTCGCAAGGGGGCAGGGTGATGGCTACACCTTC. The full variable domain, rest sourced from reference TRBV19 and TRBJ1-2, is DGGITQSPKYLFRKEGQNVTLSCEQNLNHDAMYWYRQDPGQGLRLIYYSQIVNDFQKGDIAEGYSVSREKKESFPLTVTSAQKNPTAFYLCASTLARGQGDGYTFGSGTRLTVV.

The CDR3 region is CASTGVPTYEQYF. CDR3 DNA sequence: TGTGCCAGCACGGGGGTACCTACCTACGAGCAGTACTTC. The chain employs TRBV2 and TRBJ2-7; D may be TRBD2 (6 bases). The CDR3 extends over 13 amino acids. Germline loops: CDR1 SNHLY, CDR2 FYNNEI. Trimming removed 7 bases at V and 2 bases at J, with 12 bases between.

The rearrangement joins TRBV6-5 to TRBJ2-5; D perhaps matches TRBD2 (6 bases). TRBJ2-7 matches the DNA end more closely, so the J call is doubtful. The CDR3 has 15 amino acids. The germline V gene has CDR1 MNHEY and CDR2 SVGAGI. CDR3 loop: CASSYRGLAASEQYF. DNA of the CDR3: TGTGCCAGCAGTTACCGGGGACTGGCCGCCTCCGAGCAGTACTTC.

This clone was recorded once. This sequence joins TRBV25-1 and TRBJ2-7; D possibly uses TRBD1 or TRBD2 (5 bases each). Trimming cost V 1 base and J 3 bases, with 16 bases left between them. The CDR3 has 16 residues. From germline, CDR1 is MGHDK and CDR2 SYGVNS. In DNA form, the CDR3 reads TGTGCCAGCAGTGAATTCGAGGGGTACGGCAGCTACGAGCAGTACTTC. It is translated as CASSEFEGYGSYEQYF.

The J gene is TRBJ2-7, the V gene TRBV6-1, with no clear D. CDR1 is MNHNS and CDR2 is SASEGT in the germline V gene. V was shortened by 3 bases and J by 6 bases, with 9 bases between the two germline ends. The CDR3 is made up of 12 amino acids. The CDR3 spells CASSELSPEQYF. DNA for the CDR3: TGTGCCAGCAGTGAGCTTTCCCCCGAGCAGTACTTC.